This T cell receptor (beta chain) was captured in a study (dated by TCRdb to 2016 to 2017). This clonotype was detected only a few times. This receptor's antigen is unknown. No base-level quality is on record; no much larger clone is a single base apart. Trimming at the junction amounts to 1 base on V and 5 bases on J, and the germline ends lie 7 bases apart. The germline V gene sets CDR1 to LGHNA and CDR2 to YSLEER. Spanning cysteine to phenylalanine, the CDR3 consists of 13 amino acids. Only the CDR3 portion is preserved as DNA: 39 bases, with reading frame beginning at the first base. Receptors were amplified or captured by RT-PCR. TCRdb lists the instrument as Illumina MiSeq. TCRdb reprocessed the public reads (quality trimming at Q25 with fastp, clone calling with MiXCR) and kept in-frame beta chains. Under each unique CDR3 protein, matching rows form one entry showing the most common genes and DNA. The sample table lists about 680,000 distinct CDR3 sequences, 11% to 15% of them with a count of one. Roughly 3.6% of the sample rests with the top ten.

Sequenced input: memory CD4+ T cells from blood. The sequence was obtained from a female donor in good health, serving as a healthy control. The chain links TRBV4-3 with TRBJ2-3; the best D guess is TRBD1, with 6 bases matching. The nucleotides read TGCGCCAGCAGCCAAGTGGACAGAGATACGCAGTATTTT. Its protein reads: CASSQVDRDTQYF.